This T cell receptor (beta chain) was sequenced for a study of response to subunit inactivated influenza vaccine. Study-wide points: That few new T cells are recruited by each seasonal influenza vaccination was the authors' suggestion.

The CDR3 length is 13 residues. Germline CDR1 and CDR2: SGHRS and YFSETQ. V lost 0 bases and J lost 12; bases outside the gene matches: 8. Ten or more counts support this clonotype. Antigen specificity is unknown. TCRdb fed the RT-PCR reads into MiXCR, producing one record per CDR3 protein. The sample carries 500,000 or so distinct CDR3 sequences, roughly 9.7% recorded once. The clonotype originates from a man aged 50-59 years who received an inactivated influenza vaccine. V is TRBV5-1 and J is TRBJ2-7, with TRBD1 matching 8 bases. Sequenced here: PBMCs from blood, sampled more than 35 days after vaccination. CDR3 protein: CASSLGGQETSYF. The DNA of the CDR3 is TGCGCCAGCAGCTTGGGGGGACAGGAGACATCGTACTTC. The whole variable domain, filled in from reference TRBV5-1 and TRBJ2-7, reads KAGVTQTPRYLIKTRGQQVTLSCSPISGHRSVSWYQQTPGQGLQFLFEYFSETQRNKGNFPGRFSGRQFSNSRSEMNVSTLELGDSALYLCASSLGGQETSYFGPGTRLTVT.